The 27 T cell receptor beta chains given below trace back to one sample, sequenced in a study of cytomegalovirus exposure and HLA in healthy donors. Use of 60 Vbeta and 13 Jbeta primers characterized the PCR. Produced via immunoSEQ multiplex PCR; TCRdb's table is partial and in-frame only. Its clone listing holds about 44,000 clones. The sequenced sample consisted of PBMCs. Receptor source: a male donor in good health and CMV-seronegative.

This rearrangement joins TRBV11-2 to TRBJ2-5, with 7 bases identical to TRBD1. The V and J ends lost 6 bases and 2 bases, in that order; junction bases with no gene match: 3. This CDR3 is 13 amino acids long. The V gene's germline CDR1 is SGHAT and CDR2 FQNNGV. As DNA, the CDR3 is TGTGCCAGCAGGAAGACAGGGCAAGAGACCCAGTACTTC. Residues: CASRKTGQETQYF.

The V gene is TRBV27, the J gene TRBJ1-4, with TRBD1 matching over 9 bases. CDR1 and CDR2 (germline): MNHEY, SMNVEV (reference sequence). V trimming: 3 bases; J trimming: 0 bases; junction bases outside the gene matches: 11. This CDR3 has 19 residues. CDR3 coding DNA: TGTGCCAGCAGTTTCCTAGTACCGGGACAGGGTGCAACTAATGAAAAACTGTTTTTT. It is translated as CASSFLVPGQGATNEKLFF. Complete variable domain (other parts from reference TRBV27 and TRBJ1-4): EAQVTQNPRYLITVTGKKLTVTCSQNMNHEYMSWYRQDPGLGLRQIYYSMNVEVTDKGDVPEGYKVSRKEKRNFPLILESPSPNQTSLYFCASSFLVPGQGATNEKLFFGSGTQLSVL.

V gene TRBV7-2 combines with J gene TRBJ2-1, with 10 bases fitting TRBD2. This CDR3 contains 15 residues. Trimming removed 4 bases from V and 9 bases from J; junction bases left unmatched: 9. CDR1 is SGHTA and CDR2 is FQGNSA in the germline V gene. The chain's CDR3 is CASSSSAGGAGEQFF. Written as DNA, the CDR3 is TGTGCCAGCAGCTCCTCAGCGGGAGGGGCTGGTGAGCAGTTCTTC.

The chain uses TRBV27 and TRBJ2-3; TRBD2 matches at 7 bases. Germline assignment: CDR1 MNHEY and CDR2 SMNVEV (reference sequence). The V segment lost 7 bases and the J segment 5 bases; nucleotides outside the gene matches: 9. This CDR3 contains 14 residues. The CDR3 spells CASTRAGEGDTQYF. CDR3 sequence (DNA): TGTGCCAGCACAAGGGCGGGAGAAGGAGATACGCAGTATTTT.

The rearrangement joins TRBV5-6 to TRBJ2-7; weak D call: TRBD2 (5 bases). Germline V gene sequence: CDR1 SGHDT, CDR2 YYEEEE. V was pared by 7 bases and J by 2 bases, with 10 bases between. This CDR3 is built from 12 residues. The CDR3 DNA is TGTGCCAGCGGGGAGACACCCTACGAGCAGTACTTC. This sequence encodes CASGETPYEQYF.

The genes are TRBV19 and TRBJ1-2, with D possibly TRBD1 on 6 matching bases. Trimming removed 4 bases from V and 5 bases from J, with 14 bases in between. The CDR3 runs to 14 residues. The germline gives CDR1 LNHDA, CDR2 SQIVND (reference sequence). The CDR3 spells CASSRNPGQYGYTF. CDR3 DNA sequence: TGTGCCAGTAGTAGAAATCCAGGACAGTATGGCTACACCTTC.

The genes are TRBV7-2 and TRBJ1-5; TRBD1 agrees at 10 bases. V was clipped by 5 bases and J by 4 bases; unmatched bases: 8. Per the germline V gene, CDR1 is SGHTA and CDR2 is FQGNSA. This CDR3 is built from 16 residues. The CDR3 region has the DNA TGTGCCAGCAGCCTAACCCCGGGACAGGGGAATCAGCCCCAGCATTTT. Translating it yields CASSLTPGQGNQPQHF.

The chain combines TRBV28 with TRBJ1-2, with a possible D match to TRBD1 (6 bases). Germline V gene data show CDR1 as MDHEN and CDR2 as SYDVKM. This CDR3 spans 11 amino acids. The ends were cut back, 4 bases at V and 8 bases at J, with 8 bases in the middle. This chain's CDR3 is CASSSGQGYTF. The CDR3 DNA reads as TGTGCCAGCAGTTCCGGACAGGGCTACACCTTC.

This rearrangement joins TRBV30 to TRBJ2-1, with D possibly matching TRBD2 (6 bases). The CDR3 length is 14 residues. Between the trimmed V and J ends, which lost 5 bases and 3 bases, there was a span of 14 bases. In germline, CDR1 is GTSNPN, CDR2 SVGIG (reference sequence). The CDR3 region has the DNA TGTGCCTGGGGGGGACTGGAAGGCTACAATGAGCAGTTCTTC. Protein product: CAWGGLEGYNEQFF. Full variable domain (outside the CDR3, taken from reference TRBV30 and TRBJ2-1): SQTIHQWPATLVQPVGSPLSLECTVEGTSNPNLYWYRQAAGRGLQLLFYSVGIGQISSEVPQNLSASRPQDRQFILSSKKLLLSDSGFYLCAWGGLEGYNEQFFGPGTRLTVL.

The gene calls are TRBV4-3 and TRBJ2-2; 8 bases agree with TRBD2. This CDR3 comprises 16 residues. Germline lookup yields CDR1 LGHNA and CDR2 YSLEER. Trimming cost V 3 bases and J 2 bases; bases outside gene matches: 5. This chain's CDR3 is CASSHLLAGNTGELFF. The CDR3 nucleotides are TGCGCCAGCAGCCATCTCCTAGCGGGTAACACCGGGGAGCTGTTTTTT.

This chain joins TRBV19 and TRBJ1-1; 8 bases are shared with TRBD1. The germline gives CDR1 LNHDA, CDR2 SQIVND (reference sequence). The CDR3 covers 15 residues. V shed 4 bases, J shed 0 bases, and the junction held 4 bases outside the gene matches. In DNA, the CDR3 is TGTGCCAGTAGTACCCCGGGACAGGTGAACACTGAAGCTTTCTTT. Its translation is CASSTPGQVNTEAFF. The full variable domain, rest sourced from reference TRBV19 and TRBJ1-1, is DGGITQSPKYLFRKEGQNVTLSCEQNLNHDAMYWYRQDPGQGLRLIYYSQIVNDFQKGDIAEGYSVSREKKESFPLTVTSAQKNPTAFYLCASSTPGQVNTEAFFGQGTRLTVV.

The chain is built from TRBV7-9 and TRBJ1-5; 11 bases fit TRBD1. Germline CDR1 is SEHNR and CDR2 is FQNEAQ (reference sequence). Trimming took 5 bases from V and 8 from J; bases not matched to a gene: 5. The CDR3 is 14 amino acids. The CDR3, as DNA: TGTGCCAGCAGCAGGGACAGGGGGGACGAGCCCCAGCATTTT. The encoded protein is CASSRDRGDEPQHF.

V is TRBV6-4 and J is TRBJ2-4; D remains ambiguous. With 3 bases removed from V and 0 bases from J, the gap between germline ends came to 12 bases. CDR1 and CDR2 (germline): MRHNA, SNTAGT. The CDR3 sequence is 16 residues long. CDR3 protein: CASSDRPTPAKNIQYF. The CDR3 coding sequence is TGTGCCAGCAGTGATCGCCCAACACCAGCCAAAAACATTCAGTACTTC.

A note on this clone: The sample has other DNA sequences that encode this CDR3 too. The rearrangement joins TRBV7-9 to TRBJ2-7; tentative D call: TRBD1 (6 bases). The germline V gene encodes CDR1 SEHNR and CDR2 FQNEAQ (reference sequence). Trimming left V 7 bases short and J 4 bases short, with 17 bases between. The CDR3 sequence is 14 residues long. The CDR3 nucleotides are TGTGCCAGCACCCGACGAGCAGGGGAATACGAGCAGTACTTC. It specifies CASTRRAGEYEQYF.

The chain is built from TRBV7-9 and TRBJ2-1; D may be TRBD1 (5 bases). In germline, CDR1 is SEHNR, CDR2 FQNEAQ (reference sequence). V was pared by 2 bases and J by 7 bases, with 6 bases between. The CDR3 length is 12 residues. Written as DNA, the CDR3 is TGTGCCAGCAGCTTACAGGGAAATGAGCAGTTCTTC. Its protein is CASSLQGNEQFF.

The chain couples TRBV6-5 to TRBJ1-2, with TRBD1 as a possible D gene (6 bases). Trimming cost V 2 bases and J 1 base, with 14 bases left between them. Germline lookup yields CDR1 MNHEY and CDR2 SVGAGI. CDR3 length: 16 amino acids. The CDR3 DNA is TGTGCCAGCAGTTACCGGATGGCAGGGGATAACTATGGCTACACCTTC. Protein product: CASSYRMAGDNYGYTF.

V and J are TRBV18 and TRBJ2-7; 8 bases are a match to TRBD1. The V segment lost 6 bases and the J segment 6 bases; nucleotides outside the gene matches: 13. This CDR3 has 15 residues. In germline, CDR1 is KGHSH, CDR2 LQKENI. CDR3 DNA: TGTGCCAGCTCCCTTTCAGGGGGCCACGGGGTCGAGCAGTACTTC. It yields the protein CASSLSGGHGVEQYF.

The rearrangement uses TRBV11-3 and TRBJ2-1, with 14 positions matching TRBD2. The germline gives CDR1 SGHNT, CDR2 YENEEA. The CDR3 runs to 17 residues. Unmatched junction bases numbered 6, after V lost 1 base and J lost 7 bases. As DNA, the CDR3 is TGTGCCAGCAGCTTAGTGAGGGGGACTAGCGGGAGTAATGAGCAGTTCTTC. This gives the protein CASSLVRGTSGSNEQFF.

This rearrangement joins TRBV7-2 to TRBJ2-3; D remains unclear. Trimming stripped 7 bases from V and 3 bases from J, with 5 bases between. The V gene's germline CDR1 is SGHTA and CDR2 FQGNSA. The CDR3 contains 11 residues. CDR3 protein: CASTPTDTQYF. The DNA for the CDR3 is TGTGCCAGCACCCCGACAGATACGCAGTATTTT.

The rearrangement joins TRBV6-5 to TRBJ1-4, with TRBD1 matching over 10 bases. The CDR3 runs 15 residues. CDR1 is MNHEY, CDR2 SVGAGI, per germline. The V gene end was trimmed by 6 bases and the J gene end by 4 bases; junction bases not matched to a gene: 5. The CDR3 is CASSRGDRGNEKLFF. As DNA, the CDR3 is TGTGCCAGCAGCCGGGGGGACAGGGGTAATGAAAAACTGTTTTTT.

The rearrangement joins TRBV7-9 to TRBJ2-7; D unresolved. Germline V gene lookup returns CDR1 SEHNR and CDR2 FQNEAQ (reference sequence). V was trimmed by 6 bases and J by 6 bases, leaving 12 bases between them. This CDR3 contains 12 residues. The CDR3 region is CASRPGAVEQYF. DNA for the CDR3: TGTGCCAGCAGACCCGGCGCGGTCGAGCAGTACTTC.

The CDR3 sequence is CASSGRDGAYEQYF. CDR3 coding DNA: TGTGCCAGCAGCGGGCGGGACGGAGCCTACGAGCAGTACTTC. This chain uses TRBV9 with TRBJ2-7; D is possibly TRBD2 (6 bases). Trimming took off 3 bases at V and 2 bases at J, with 12 bases between the two ends. Germline values: CDR1 SGDLS, CDR2 YYNGEE. The CDR3 totals 14 residues.

The rearrangement uses TRBV28 and TRBJ2-1, with D maybe TRBD1 (6 bases). CDR1 is MDHEN, CDR2 SYDVKM, per germline. V lost 4 bases and J lost 12, with 10 bases in between. The CDR3 length is 11 residues. The CDR3: CASSYREGQFF. As DNA, the CDR3 is TGTGCCAGCAGTTACAGGGAAGGGCAGTTCTTC.

This chain connects TRBV7-9 to TRBJ2-2; possible D gene TRBD1, 5 bases. The CDR3 consists of 14 residues. Per germline, CDR1 SEHNR and CDR2 FQNEAQ (reference sequence). V was trimmed by 6 bases and J by 0 bases, leaving 8 bases between them. The CDR3 DNA sequence: TGTGCCAGCAGTAGGGGTGCGAACACCGGGGAGCTGTTTTTT. The encoded protein is CASSRGANTGELFF.

The genes are TRBV15 and TRBJ1-3; TRBD1 might be the D (5 bases). V gave up 5 bases and J gave up 6 bases, with 14 bases separating them. Germline CDR1 and CDR2: LNHNV and YYDKDF (reference sequence). The CDR3 loop spans 14 amino acids. CDR3 in amino acids: CATSLTQGANTIYF. CDR3 DNA: TGTGCCACCAGCCTGACCCAAGGGGCAAACACCATATATTTT.

Comment on this clone: At one of its ends the junction is not consistent with the germline gene, which may arise from a read error. The rearrangement uses TRBV7-7 and TRBJ1-4; TRBD1 matches at 8 bases. This CDR3 is built from 14 residues. CDR1 and CDR2 from the germline V gene are SSHAT and FNYEAQ (reference sequence). The CDR3 loop is CASSPDRVGEKLFF. The CDR3 DNA sequence: TGTGCTAGCAGCCCGGACAGGGTCGGCGAAAAACTGTTTTTT.

This rearrangement joins TRBV5-1 to TRBJ1-2; D not certain. Between the trimmed V and J ends, which lost 4 bases and 4 bases, there was a span of 14 bases. CDR1 SGHRS and CDR2 YFSETQ come from the germline V gene. This CDR3 comprises 14 residues. CDR3 nucleotides: TGCGCCAGCAGCACGGCTCCGGAGATCTATGGCTACACCTTC. Its translation: CASSTAPEIYGYTF.